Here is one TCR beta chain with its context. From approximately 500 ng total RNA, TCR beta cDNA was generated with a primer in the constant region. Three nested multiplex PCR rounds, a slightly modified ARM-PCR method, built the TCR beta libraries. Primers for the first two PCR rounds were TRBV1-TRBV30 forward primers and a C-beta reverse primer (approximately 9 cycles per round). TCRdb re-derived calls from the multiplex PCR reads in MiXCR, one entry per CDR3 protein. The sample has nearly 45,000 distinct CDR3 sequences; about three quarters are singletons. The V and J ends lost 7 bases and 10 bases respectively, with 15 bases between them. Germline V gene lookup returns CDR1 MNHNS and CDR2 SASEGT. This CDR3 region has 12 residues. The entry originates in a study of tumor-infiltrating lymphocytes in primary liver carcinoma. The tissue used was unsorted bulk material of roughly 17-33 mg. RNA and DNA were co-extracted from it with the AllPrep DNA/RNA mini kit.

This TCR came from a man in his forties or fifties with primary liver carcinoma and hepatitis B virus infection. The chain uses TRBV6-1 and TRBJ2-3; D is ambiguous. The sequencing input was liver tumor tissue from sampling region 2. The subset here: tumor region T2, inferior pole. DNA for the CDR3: TGTGCCAGCAAGCCCAGCATATATGCGCAGTATTTT. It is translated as CASKPSIYAQYF.